Listed here are 15 T cell receptor beta chains from one sample, sequenced in a study of CD8+CD57+ T cells in acquired aplastic anemia. Genomic DNA was employed as the template in profiling TCR beta VDJ and CDR3. One entry per CDR3 protein results from TCRdb running MiXCR on the reads. The sample holds around 170,000 distinct CDR3 sequences, 45% to 50% seen once. Sequencing input: sorted CD4+, CD8+, or CD8+CD57+ T cells (not recorded which) from PBMCs. The receptors stem from a human donor in good health.

The rearrangement links TRBV2 to TRBJ1-1, with D hard to call. Between the trimmed V and J ends, which lost 6 bases and 1 base, there was a span of 9 bases. The germline gives CDR1 SNHLY, CDR2 FYNNEI. CDR3 length: 13 amino acids. DNA for the CDR3: TGTGCCAGCAGCCAACCTGGGAACACTGAAGCTTTCTTT. Its protein product is CASSQPGNTEAFF.

This rearrangement joins TRBV29-1 to TRBJ2-5; no definite D call. The DNA matches TRBJ2-7 better at its end, which makes the J call doubtful. Germline CDR1 reads SQVTM; CDR2 reads ANQGSEA. The CDR3 totals 13 residues. The CDR3 coding sequence is TGCAGCGTGGTCCTAGGAACTCTCTACGAGCAGTACTTC. It is translated as CSVVLGTLYEQYF.

This clonotype showed up many times. This chain uses TRBV7-6 with TRBJ1-1, with 9 bases fitting TRBD1. The CDR3 is made up of 14 amino acids. V lost 4 bases, J lost 5 bases, and 5 bases stayed unmatched. The germline V gene encodes CDR1 SGHVS and CDR2 FNYEAQ. The CDR3: CASSSDRGFTEAFF. CDR3 DNA sequence: TGTGCCAGCAGCTCGGACAGGGGTTTTACTGAAGCTTTCTTT.

This clonotype is a singleton in its sample. CDR3 protein: CASSGRDRGRYEQYF. The CDR3, as DNA: TGTGCCAGCAGTGGACGGGACAGGGGAAGGTACGAGCAGTACTTC. The J gene is TRBJ2-7, the V gene TRBV2, with 10 bases fitting TRBD1. The CDR3 contains 15 residues. The V and J ends lost 4 bases and 4 bases, in that order; junction bases with no gene match: 7. Germline CDR1 and CDR2: SNHLY and FYNNEI.

The chain combines TRBV7-2 with TRBJ1-5; 10 nucleotides match TRBD1. From germline, CDR1 is SGHTA and CDR2 FQGNSA. Unmatched junction bases numbered 8, after V lost 6 bases and J lost 6 bases. The CDR3 sequence is 15 residues long. CDR3 amino acids: CASRGDRGSPQPQHF. DNA of the CDR3: TGTGCCAGCAGGGGGGACAGGGGAAGCCCTCAGCCCCAGCATTTT.

The chain employs TRBV11-2 and TRBJ2-1; D uncertain. The CDR3 has 15 amino acids. From germline, CDR1 is SGHAT and CDR2 FQNNGV. V was clipped by 1 base and J by 6 bases, with 13 bases between them. The CDR3 DNA sequence: TGTGCCAGCAGCTTAGGCCCACTAAAGGCCAATGAGCAGTTCTTC. Protein product: CASSLGPLKANEQFF.

This clonotype was detected only a few times. The rearrangement uses TRBV6-2 or TRBV6-3 and TRBJ2-2, with D possibly matching TRBD2 (7 bases). Germline assignment: CDR1 MNHEY and CDR2 SVGEGT. The CDR3 spans 18 residues. V lost 0 bases to trimming and J lost 4 bases, with 18 bases between them. The CDR3 DNA is TGTGCCAGCAGTTACTCGAGAGGGGGGGGGCGTAGCACCGGGGAGCTGTTTTTT. Amino acid sequence: CASSYSRGGGRSTGELFF.

As for this clonotype: The junction and the germline gene differ at one end; a read error may be behind it. V is TRBV29-1 and J is TRBJ2-4; maybe TRBD2 (5 bases). The CDR3 runs to 11 residues. Germline loops: CDR1 SQVTM, CDR2 ANQGSEA. The CDR3 protein is CSGREGGQWDF. The CDR3 DNA sequence: TGCAGCGGCCGGGAAGGCGGCCAATGGGACTTC.

The chain is built from TRBV20-1 and TRBJ2-3; 8 nucleotides line up with TRBD2. Germline loops: CDR1 DFQATT, CDR2 SNEGSKA (reference sequence). The CDR3 spans 13 residues. V shed 4 bases and J 2 bases; nucleotides not matched to a gene: 2. The CDR3 region has the DNA TGCAGTGCTATTAGCGGGGACACAGATACGCAGTATTTT. Residues: CSAISGDTDTQYF.

This chain links TRBV20-1 with TRBJ2-7; D is uncertain. Trimming shortened V by 3 bases and J by 6 bases, and 12 bases separated the two germline ends. CDR3 length equals 12 residues. The V gene's germline CDR1 is DFQATT and CDR2 SNEGSKA (reference sequence). Here the CDR3 DNA reads TGCAGTGCTAGTTTAGGGAACGGCGAGCAGTACTTC. It codes for CSASLGNGEQYF.

The J gene is TRBJ2-3, the V gene TRBV28; the match to TRBD1 covers 12 bases. V lost 6 bases to trimming and J lost 7 bases; unmatched junction nucleotides: 8. CDR1 is MDHEN, CDR2 SYDVKM, per germline. The CDR3 extends over 15 amino acids. CDR3 sequence reads: CASSAPGQGAYTQYF. The CDR3 region has the DNA TGTGCCAGCAGCGCACCGGGACAGGGGGCGTATACGCAGTATTTT.

V usage is TRBV29-1 and J usage is TRBJ1-5; 9 bases are a match to TRBD1. Germline V gene sequence: CDR1 SQVTM, CDR2 ANQGSEA. This CDR3 comprises 13 residues. The J segment lost 4 bases and the V segment lost 7 bases, leaving 5 bases of the junction unmatched. The DNA of the CDR3 is TGCAGCGCACAGGGGGCTGCGAATCAGCCCCAGCATTTT. Amino acids: CSAQGAANQPQHF.

The chain employs TRBV5-1 and TRBJ2-2; D ambiguous. Trimming pared 0 bases from V and 3 bases from J, leaving 3 bases between. This CDR3 region has 13 residues. Germline V gene lookup returns CDR1 SGHRS and CDR2 YFSETQ. The CDR3 DNA follows: TGCGCCAGCAGCTTGGAGGACACCGGGGAGCTGTTTTTT. Translation gives CASSLEDTGELFF.

This clonotype showed up just a few times. V and J are TRBV20-1 and TRBJ2-4; TRBD1 matches 7 bases. J lost 7 bases, V lost 1 base, and 10 bases had no gene match. The CDR3 has 15 amino acids. The germline gives CDR1 DFQATT, CDR2 SNEGSKA (reference sequence). CDR3 region: CSARATLQGRNIQYF. In nucleotides, the CDR3 is TGCAGTGCTAGAGCAACCTTACAGGGGCGGAACATTCAGTACTTC.

This clonotype was detected only a few times. The J gene is TRBJ2-1, the V gene TRBV3-1, with D perhaps matching TRBD1 (5 bases). This CDR3 is 15 amino acids long. Germline V gene data show CDR1 as LGHDT and CDR2 as YNNKEL (reference sequence). The V gene lost 4 bases and the J gene lost 3 bases, with 13 bases spanning the gap. CDR3 sequence (DNA): TGTGCCAGCAGCCGAAAGACAGACGGCTACAATGAGCAGTTCTTC. Protein product: CASSRKTDGYNEQFF.